The T cell receptor (beta chain) described here comes from a study of T-cell memory formation after mild COVID-19. TCRdb independently ran MiXCR on the 5' RACE reads; one entry per CDR3 protein. Seen here are fewer than 50,000 distinct CDR3 sequences, 7.3% observed once, and the top ten hold approximately 1.5%. This CDR3 region has 17 residues. V gave up 3 bases and J gave up 2 bases, with 18 bases separating them. The germline V gene encodes CDR1 SEHNR and CDR2 FQNEAQ (reference sequence). The TCR comes from a man between 18 and 29 years old who had mild COVID-19 (a few samples of this study predate the infection). Cell type and time point are not known. Sequencing was carried out using PBMCs or a T cell subset sorted from them (not recorded which). This chain uses TRBV7-9 with TRBJ2-3, with D possibly matching TRBD2 (6 bases). Written as DNA, the CDR3 is TGTGCCAGCAGCTTGGCGGAGGGCCCCCGCCTCACAGATACGCAGTATTTT. Translating gives CASSLAEGPRLTDTQYF.